The next 10 T cell receptor beta chains were all read from a single sample in a study of graft-versus-host responses after intestinal transplantation. No antigen has been assigned to these receptors. The method was immunoSEQ multiplex PCR; TCRdb's version includes in-frame clones alone and lacks a portion of them. Here the sample spans about 94,000 clones, about 91% being singletons. This material consisted of unstimulated CD8+ T cells sorted from spleen or lymph node cells, taken before intestinal transplant. All receptors come from a human donor who received an intestinal transplant.

V and J are TRBV5-1 and TRBJ2-5; 7 bases agree with TRBD2. The J call may be incorrect, as the DNA end agrees better with TRBJ2-7. The CDR3 is made up of 14 amino acids. Germline loops: CDR1 SGHRS, CDR2 YFSETQ. CDR3 nucleotide sequence: TGCGCCAGCAGCTCCGGACTAGGTACCTACGAGCAGTACTTC. Translated, it gives CASSSGLGTYEQYF.

The chain links TRBV27 to TRBJ1-2; possible D gene TRBD1, 5 bases. The V gene lost 5 bases and the J gene lost 3 bases, with 13 bases spanning the gap. Germline lookup yields CDR1 MNHEY and CDR2 SMNVEV (reference sequence). The CDR3 is 14 residues long. In nucleotides, the CDR3 is TGTGCCAGCAGTCCTGGGGGGGGATACTATGGCTACACCTTC. Translation gives CASSPGGGYYGYTF.

The chain recombines TRBV7-9 with TRBJ2-5; 9 bases line up with TRBD1. Germline values: CDR1 SEHNR, CDR2 FQNEAQ (reference sequence). V was clipped by 5 bases and J by 2 bases; unmatched bases: 9. This CDR3 is 16 amino acids long. In DNA, the CDR3 is TGTGCCAGCAGCCATTTAGGACAGGGGAGGCAAGAGACCCAGTACTTC. Protein product: CASSHLGQGRQETQYF.

This clone appeared once. The chain joins TRBV11-2 to TRBJ2-1; D unresolved. Trimming removed 6 bases at V and 5 bases at J, with 11 bases between. The germline V gene encodes CDR1 SGHAT and CDR2 FQNNGV. This CDR3 is 13 amino acids long. CDR3 sequence reads: CASRILADNEQFF. The CDR3 bases are TGTGCCAGCAGAATCCTGGCCGACAATGAGCAGTTCTTC.

V usage is TRBV28 and J usage is TRBJ2-6, with D possibly TRBD2 on 6 matching bases. The CDR3 spans 14 residues. CDR1 is MDHEN and CDR2 is SYDVKM in the germline V gene. With 8 bases removed from V and 0 bases from J, the gap between germline ends came to 8 bases. The CDR3: CASGGISGANVLTF. In DNA form, the CDR3 reads TGTGCCAGCGGGGGGATCTCTGGGGCCAACGTCCTGACTTTC.

The chain carries TRBV19 and TRBJ2-2, with a tentative D call TRBD1 (6 bases). The V end lost 8 bases, the J end lost 2 bases, and 9 bases lay between the germline ends. Germline CDR1 is LNHDA and CDR2 is SQIVND (reference sequence). The CDR3 is 13 amino acids. CDR3 amino acids: CASGQLNTGELFF. CDR3 in DNA: TGTGCCAGTGGACAGCTAAACACCGGGGAGCTGTTTTTT.

This clone was observed once. The same CDR3 can be traced to other DNA sequences in this sample. The chain uses TRBV13 and TRBJ1-1; tentative D call: TRBD1 (5 bases). Trimming cost V 4 bases and J 4 bases, with 10 bases left between them. This CDR3 comprises 13 residues. CDR1 is PRHDT, CDR2 FYEKMQ, per germline (reference sequence). The DNA for the CDR3 is TGTGCCAGCAGCTCGCAGGGTGGCACTGAAGCTTTCTTT. Its protein is CASSSQGGTEAFF.

The chain carries TRBV28 and TRBJ2-1; 8 nucleotides line up with TRBD2. Germline V lookup: CDR1 MDHEN, CDR2 SYDVKM. This CDR3 region has 17 residues. The V and J ends lost 1 base and 0 bases, in that order; junction bases with no gene match: 5. CDR3: CASSLLTSESSYNEQFF. CDR3 nucleotide sequence: TGTGCCAGCAGTTTATTGACTAGCGAGAGCTCCTACAATGAGCAGTTCTTC.

The rearrangement links TRBV29-1 to TRBJ2-1; TRBD2 aligns across 10 bases. Germline trimming cut 3 bases from V and 5 bases from J; bases unmatched to any gene: 7. Germline loops: CDR1 SQVTM, CDR2 ANQGSEA. The CDR3 is 15 residues long. CDR3 sequence (DNA): TGCAGCGTTGAGATAGCGGGAGGAGGGGACAATGAGCAGTTCTTC. This encodes CSVEIAGGGDNEQFF.

The chain employs TRBV15 and TRBJ2-7, with 7 bases lining up with TRBD2. This CDR3 has 14 residues. Looked up from germline, CDR1 is LNHNV and CDR2 is YYDKDF (reference sequence). The trim removed 1 base at V and 5 bases at J, leaving 5 bases unmatched. The chain's CDR3 is CATSRGAGDDEQYF. In nucleotides, the CDR3 is TGTGCCACCAGCAGAGGTGCGGGGGACGACGAGCAGTACTTC.